The entry below describes one T cell receptor beta chain. This clonotype occurred many times. Its antigen is not yet known. Qualities for individual bases were not recorded, and no much larger clone is one base off. To demonstrate the VDJtools post-analysis software, the study profiled TCR beta repertoires from the peripheral blood of about 13 young patients with multiple sclerosis. The multiple sclerosis patients were children and adolescents ranging in age from roughly 6 to 16 years. The data belong to a study of post-analysis software for immune sequencing data (dated by TCRdb to the mid-2010s). Background for the entire study: Disease courses on record covered relapsing-remitting, secondary progressive and progressive-relapsing multiple sclerosis, though some patients had no subtype annotation. A subset of samples was prepared in parallel using single-end sample barcoding, then pooled and co-amplified after Illumina adapter ligation. Patient repertoires were compared against roughly 12 previously published healthy control repertoires from donors aged roughly 6 to 26 years. What the study reported, not specific to this receptor: When samples were clustered directly using the F measure, samples prepared in the same batch co-clustered strongly, which prompted a batch-effect correction. Significantly higher frequencies in patients than in controls were found for roughly 5 TRBV segments, including TRBV5-6, TRBV5-1 and TRBV20-1. Multiple sclerosis patients had significantly lower normalized Chao1 diversity than controls, a result that suggests substantial peripheral T-cell clonal expansion. The control group was slightly older than the multiple sclerosis patient group.

The library was obtained by PCR. Sequencer: Illumina HiSeq 2500. To reduce PCR and sequencing biases, unique molecular identifiers were built into the TCR beta cDNA libraries. Roughly 500,000 cDNA molecules were obtained for every 1 to 10 million input T cells, so each molecule roughly corresponded to one T cell. The patient libraries were prepared and sequenced using the same protocol as the earlier healthy control dataset. Samples belonging to the same batch were prepared together, multiplexed and sequenced on a shared HiSeq lane. Processing in the source paper ran as follows. Raw barcoded reads were processed with MIGEC, discarding single-read molecular identifier groups before consensus assembly and CDR3 extraction. Clonotype tables were post-analysed with VDJtools, normalizing diversity by down-sampling all datasets to the smallest sample size. Repertoire overlap clustering matched CDR3 amino acid but not nucleotide sequences to correct batch-related cross-sample contamination. TCRdb cleaned the public reads at Q25 with fastp, built clones with MiXCR and kept in-frame beta chains. Rows matching on CDR3 protein sequence are summarized as one entry with the most common DNA and genes. TCRdb, rather than the study authors, made the V and J calls. This sample gives around 190,000 distinct CDR3 sequences in total; 29% of them show up just once. The ten largest clones represent 3% to 3.5% of the sample.

V lost 4 bases and J lost 0 bases, and the count of bases not matched to a germline gene is 9. The CDR3 has 18 amino acids, counting the end cysteine and phenylalanine. Of the read, only the CDR3 DNA is kept; its 54 bases are in frame from base 1. Taken from the germline V gene, the CDR1 and CDR2 loops are SGHRS and YFSETQ. The source material was blood. The source of this sequence is a girl aged 2 to 17 with multiple sclerosis. The sequence is built from TRBV5-1 and TRBJ1-6, with TRBD1 matching 8 junction bases. The DNA sequence follows: TGCGCCAGCAGCGCCGGGACAGGATTAAGCTCCTATAATTCACCCCTCCACTTT. This sequence encodes CASSAGTGLSSYNSPLHF.